This paragraph reports one TCR beta chain. This sample stems from a study of cytotoxic CD8 clonotypes in ibrutinib-treated CLL. In the study overall: Treatment had run for a median about twelve months, range 6 to 36, when response samples were taken.

A 1 in 200,000 to 1 in 1 million T cell depth was the sequencing target. Generated by immunoSEQ multiplex PCR, the TCRdb table keeps only in-frame clones and is missing some. The sample records about 140,000 clones, roughly 80% being singletons. Germline lookup yields CDR1 KGHSH and CDR2 LQKENI. V was shortened by 2 bases and J by 4 bases, with 14 bases between the two germline ends. This CDR3 is built from 15 residues. This clonotype originated in a human donor with chronic lymphocytic leukemia. The chain has TRBV18 and TRBJ2-5; possibly TRBD2 for D (7 bases). Sequencing was performed on PBMCs, taken after 12 months of ibrutinib treatment. This chain's CDR3 is CASSPVTGGRETQYF. The DNA for the CDR3 is TGTGCCAGCTCACCAGTTACGGGGGGCAGAGAGACCCAGTACTTC.